This TCR beta chain emerged from a study of cytomegalovirus exposure and HLA in healthy donors. V dropped 9 bases and J dropped 5 bases, with 11 bases sitting between them. The CDR3 is 12 residues long. In germline, CDR1 is MDHEN, CDR2 SYDVKM. PCR was performed using 60 Vbeta and 13 Jbeta primers. The repertoire was sequenced with immunoSEQ multiplex PCR; TCRdb's copy has only in-frame clones and lacks some. This sample has some 140,000 clones; 70% to 80% occur once, and the top ten carry 2% to 2.5%. The chain carries TRBV28 and TRBJ2-1; a possible D gene is TRBD2 (6 bases). The clonotype originates from a man in his thirties or forties in good health and CMV-seronegative. The specimen sequenced was PBMCs. The CDR3 is CASGGNDNEQFF. As DNA, the CDR3 is TGTGCCAGTGGAGGGAATGACAATGAGCAGTTCTTC.